Here is one T cell receptor (beta chain) with its context. In nominal health when sampled, donors likely had unrecorded immune exposures nonetheless. This sample is drawn from a study of cytomegalovirus exposure and HLA in healthy donors. Study at large: A prior analysis found more than 90 million unique TCR beta sequences from 150 million to 200 million T cells. The Caucasian-associated ancestry cluster contained about 80% of the approximately 400 genotyped donors.

PCR involved 60 Vbeta and 13 Jbeta primers. Profiling relied on immunoSEQ multiplex PCR, and the TCRdb table lists in-frame clones only, not all of them. Its table lists around 44,000 clones. The CDR3 consists of 13 residues. V lost 3 bases to trimming and J lost 4 bases; unmatched junction nucleotides: 3. Germline values: CDR1 SGHRS, CDR2 YFSETQ. Specimen: PBMCs. The chain joins TRBV5-1 to TRBJ1-2; the match to TRBD1 covers 7 bases. This receptor was obtained from a male donor in good health and CMV-seropositive. In DNA form, the CDR3 reads TGCGCCAGCAGCTCGGACAGGCTCTATGGCTACACCTTC. It is translated as CASSSDRLYGYTF.